The following is a T cell receptor (beta chain) sequence with its context. This clonotype was detected ten times or more. The target of this receptor is not known. No base quality information exists; no much larger clone differs at one position. The library was generated by PCR. The data were produced on an Illumina HiSeq 2500. TCR libraries were prepared with molecular barcoding, using unique molecular identifiers to normalize TCRbeta repertoire quantification. TCRdb cleaned the public reads at Q25 with fastp, built clones with MiXCR and kept in-frame beta chains. A single entry per CDR3 protein holds the most common genes and DNA from its merged rows. The sample includes hundreds of thousands of distinct CDR3 sequences, with 15% to 20% observed a single time. The ten largest clones capture approximately 5% of the sample. This sample was taken from a study of T-cell reconstitution after alpha-beta-depleted transplantation in children (dated by TCRdb to about 2016). Context from the whole study: The study quantitatively tracked T-cell immune reconstitution after TCRalphabeta/CD19-depleted allogeneic hematopoietic cell transplantation in children using TCR repertoire profiling.

According to the germline V gene, CDR1 reads SQVTM and CDR2 reads ANQGSEA. Including the terminal cysteine and phenylalanine, the CDR3 comprises 14 residues. Left in the record is the CDR3 DNA by itself, 42 bases read in frame from the first base. Between the V and J ends, shortened by 3 bases and 1 base respectively, the junction contains 11 bases. In light of the paper, this sample's treatment or condition label describes: allogeneic hematopoietic cell transplantation with graft depleted of TCRalphabeta T cells and CD19 B cells. Transplant recipients were children who received TCRalphabeta/CD19-depleted allogeneic hematopoietic cell grafts. Broader findings and caveats from the paper: Over subsequent months, a decline in hyperexpanded clone frequencies was noted, and after one year, T-cell counts and TCRbeta diversity were mostly ascribed to newly produced T cells. In some patients, the high TCRbeta diversity seen at day 60 was put down to recipient T cells and intrathymic progenitors that had survived conditioning. The apparently early recovery of alphabetaT-cell counts about two months after transplant reportedly depended on only several hundred rapidly expanded clones that came from non-depleted graft cells.

Here the chain combines TRBV29-1 and TRBJ2-3, with TRBD2 tentatively as D gene (5 bases match). Specimen: PBMCs, mostly from graft donor cells, collected 360 days after TCRalphabeta/CD19-depleted stem cell transplant. The source of this sequence is a male patient younger than 18 who had a stem cell transplant for acute lymphoblastic leukemia, so the T cells may come from the graft donor. DNA sequence: TGCAGCGTTGACTGGCACGGGGGCACAGATACGCAGTATTTT. Its product reads: CSVDWHGGTDTQYF.